A selection of T cell receptor beta chains follows, all from one sample in a study of molecular identifiers for immune sequencing clone quantification. TCRdb passed the PCR reads through MiXCR, listing each CDR3 protein once. The sample has hundreds of thousands of distinct CDR3 sequences, 25% seen once. Sequencing was carried out using naive CD8+ T cells from blood, with Jurkat cell RNA spiked in. These receptors were obtained from a human donor in good health. Some libraries in this study had Jurkat cell RNA spiked in. CDR3s include the opening cysteine and the closing phenylalanine or tryptophan. D genes are given only for firm matches. Expanded clones are given a class, and other clones once, few, many or no size at all.

>NA|few|13|TRBV10-3|TRBJ2-1
TGTGCCATCAGTGCCTCCGATTACAATGAGCAGTTCTTC
CAISASDYNEQFF
>NA|few|15|TRBV7-9|TRBJ1-2
TGTGCCAGCAGCTTTTGGCAGAACTCTAACTATGGCTACACCTTC
CASSFWQNSNYGYTF
>NA|NA|15|TRBV3-1|TRBJ2-7
TGTGCCAGCAGTCCGAGTGCGGCGAGATCCTACGAGCAGCACTTC
CASSPSAARSYEQHF
>NA|many|15|TRBV11-2|TRBJ2-7
TGTGCCAGCAGCTACAATTTGGACGCCTCGGACGAGCAGTACTTC
CASSYNLDASDEQYF
>NA|many|15|TRBV15|TRBJ2-3
TGTGCCACCAGCAGAGATCCAGGGGAGGAAGATACGCAGTATTTT
CATSRDPGEEDTQYF
>NA|many|15|TRBV5-4|TRBJ2-3
TGTGCCAGCAGCTTGGGCCTAGGGGGCACAGATACGCAGTATTTT
CASSLGLGGTDTQYF
>TRBD2|NA|15|TRBV10-1|TRBJ2-3
TGCGCCAGCAGTGAACTAGCGGGGGCCTTAGATACGCAGTATTTT
CASSELAGALDTQYF
>NA|many|12|TRBV7-9|TRBJ2-7
TGTGCCAGCAGCTTAGTCGGGCCTGAGCAGTACTTC
CASSLVGPEQYF
>NA|few|15|TRBV20-1|TRBJ2-7
TGCAGTGCTCATGCCACACAGGGCATACCCCTGGAGCAGTACTTC
CSAHATQGIPLEQYF
>NA|NA|15|TRBV7-2|TRBJ2-5
TGTGCCAGCAGCTTAAACGGGCCAGGCCAAGAGACCCCGTACTTC
CASSLNGPGQETPYF
>NA|NA|13|TRBV20-1|TRBJ1-4
TGCAGTGCTGTACGTGGGGCTGATGAAAAACTGTTTTTT
CSAVRGADEKLFF
>TRBD2|NA|15|TRBV7-2|TRBJ2-7
TGTGCCAGCAGCTGGAGGGGCGGGAGTTTATACGAGCAGTACTTC
CASSWRGGSLYEQYF
>TRBD2|NA|16|TRBV7-2|TRBJ2-7
TGTGCCAGCAGCCCCCCGCTCGCGGGAGGGCCTAACGAGCAGTACTTC
CASSPPLAGGPNEQYF
>NA|few|14|TRBV19|TRBJ2-7
TGTGCCAGTAGTATAGTGGGCGCGGGTGGCGAGCAGTACTTC
CASSIVGAGGEQYF
>NA|few|14|TRBV13|TRBJ2-1
TGTGCCAGCGTGAAGTGGGGTCATGAGAATGAGCAGTTCTTC
CASVKWGHENEQFF
>TRBD1|many|14|TRBV15|TRBJ2-7
TGTGCCACCAGCACGGACAGGGGGCATAACGAGCAGTACTTC
CATSTDRGHNEQYF
>NA|NA|13|TRBV12-3/TRBV12-4|TRBJ1-5
TGTGCCAGCAGTTTGGGCAGGGGTGAGCCCCAGCATTTT
CASSLGRGEPQHF
>NA|NA|14|TRBV7-2|TRBJ2-7
TGTGCCAGCAGCATAATGGACAGCAACTACGAGCAGTACTTC
CASSIMDSNYEQYF
>NA|NA|15|TRBV6-4|TRBJ2-3
TGTGCCAGCAGTGACTCGGTTGTAGGCCGAGGGGCGCAGTATTTT
CASSDSVVGRGAQYF
>NA|NA|15|TRBV27|TRBJ2-7
TGTGCCAGCAGTTCGGGGGCGGGAAGCTCCCACGAGCAGTACTTC
CASSSGAGSSHEQYF
>NA|NA|16|TRBV28|TRBJ2-3
TGTGCCAGCAGCCCAGGGGACGGTTTGGTCACAGTTACGCAGTATTTT
CASSPGDGLVTVTQYF
>TRBD1|NA|16|TRBV19|TRBJ2-7
TGTGCCAGTAGTAAAGCCATCGGGCAGGGGGCAAACGAGCAGTACTTC
CASSKAIGQGANEQYF
>NA|NA|18|TRBV15|TRBJ2-5
TGTGCCACCAGCACCTCTCCCCTAAATACGGTTGGGTTCGAGACCCAGTACTTC
CATSTSPLNTVGFETQYF
>NA|many|15|TRBV18|TRBJ1-2
TGTGCCAGCTCACCGAGAGACGGGGCTAACTATGGCTACACCTTC
CASSPRDGANYGYTF
>NA|NA|14|TRBV20-1|TRBJ1-1
TGCAGTGCTGAAGACAGAATCGGTTCCACTGAAGCTTTCTTT
CSAEDRIGSTEAFF
>TRBD1|few|18|TRBV12-5|TRBJ1-1
TGTGCTAGTGGTTTGGTAGTAGTGTTGGGACAGCCGAACACTGAAGCTTTCTTT
CASGLVVVLGQPNTEAFF
>TRBD1|many|15|TRBV12-3/TRBV12-4|TRBJ2-7
TGTGCCAGCAGTTCAACAGGGGTCCATACCTACGAGCAGTACTTC
CASSSTGVHTYEQYF
>NA|many|13|TRBV9|TRBJ1-2
TGTGCCAGCACCCCCGACAGCCCCTATGGCTACACCTTC
CASTPDSPYGYTF
>NA|NA|14|TRBV6-2/TRBV6-3|TRBJ1-5
TGTGCCGCCGGGGGCAGGGGCCTGGGTCAGCCCCAGCATTTT
CAAGGRGLGQPQHF
>NA|few|16|TRBV9|TRBJ1-1
TGTGCCAGCAGCGTCTCCGGGGGTCATGACGACACTGAAGCTTTCTTT
CASSVSGGHDDTEAFF
>NA|many|13|TRBV7-9|TRBJ1-4
TGTGCCAGCAGCCCAGAATTATATGAAAAACTGTTTTTT
CASSPELYEKLFF
>NA|NA|13|TRBV2|TRBJ1-5
TGTGCCAGCAGTGAAGATCGGGCTCAGCCCCAGCATTTT
CASSEDRAQPQHF
>NA|many|18|TRBV28|TRBJ2-2
TGTGCCAGCAGTTTCTCTCCCTCAGGGCCAACAGGGACCGGGGAGCTGTTTTTT
CASSFSPSGPTGTGELFF
>NA|NA|14|TRBV9|TRBJ2-3
TGTGCCAGCAGCCCTACGGACTTGTCAGATACGCAGTATTTT
CASSPTDLSDTQYF
>TRBD1|few|12|TRBV20-1|TRBJ2-5
TGCAGTGCTAGAGAAACAGGGGTTGCCCAGTACTTC
CSARETGVAQYF
>NA|few|16|TRBV6-4|TRBJ2-3
TGTGCCAGCAGTGACCTGGCGGGGTGTCTCACAGATACGCAGTATTTT
CASSDLAGCLTDTQYF
>TRBD1|NA|14|TRBV30|TRBJ2-7
TGTGCCTGGAGTAGTAGACAGGGGCCCTGCGAGCAGTACTTC
CAWSSRQGPCEQYF
>TRBD2|many|15|TRBV4-3|TRBJ2-1
TGCGCCAGCAGCGAAGCGGGGAGCTCCTACAATGAGCAGTTCTTC
CASSEAGSSYNEQFF
>NA|many|15|TRBV19|TRBJ2-7
TGTGCCAGTAGTATAGGAGCCGGAGTCAACTACGAGCAGTACTTC
CASSIGAGVNYEQYF
>NA|few|13|TRBV20-1|TRBJ2-7
TGCAGTGCTAGAGACTCGGGGGTTTACGAGCAGTACTTC
CSARDSGVYEQYF
>TRBD1|few|14|TRBV5-3|TRBJ1-2
TGTGCCAGCAGATCGGACAGGGGAGGCTATGGCTACACCTTC
CASRSDRGGYGYTF
>NA|NA|14|TRBV5-3|TRBJ2-1
TGTGCCAGCAGCTTGTGGGGGTCCAACAATGAGCAGTTCTTC
CASSLWGSNNEQFF
>NA|many|16|TRBV14|TRBJ2-5
TGTGCCAGCAGCCAGGGCCGAGGTAGAGGCCAAGAGACCCAGTACTTC
CASSQGRGRGQETQYF
>TRBD2|many|17|TRBV6-5|TRBJ2-5
TGTGCCAGCAGTTACTCTGTCTCTAGCGGGGGAAGAGAGACCCAGTACTTC
CASSYSVSSGGRETQYF
>NA|many|14|TRBV10-3|TRBJ1-5
TGTGCCATCAGTGATGGGGGGATTCAACAGCCCCAGCATTTT
CAISDGGIQQPQHF
>NA|few|11|TRBV5-1|TRBJ2-7
TGCGCCACGGTAGTGGGCGACGAGCAGTACTTC
CATVVGDEQYF
>TRBD1|many|15|TRBV7-9|TRBJ2-2
TGTGCCAGCAGCCCAACAGGGGATTACACCGGGGAGCTGTTTTTT
CASSPTGDYTGELFF
>NA|few|11|TRBV2|TRBJ1-4
TGTGCCAGCGGCGGGCTTGAAAAACTGTTTTTT
CASGGLEKLFF
>NA|NA|15|TRBV9|TRBJ1-4
TGTGCCAGCAGCAATCGGGACGTGAGTAATGAAAAACTGTTTTTT
CASSNRDVSNEKLFF
>NA|NA|17|TRBV30|TRBJ1-6
TGTGCCTGGAGTGAGGGCCCCGGGACGGCCGTGTATTCACCCCTCCACTTT
CAWSEGPGTAVYSPLHF
>NA|NA|14|TRBV15|TRBJ2-7
TGTGCCGCCAGCAGCCATGGGCTAGGGTACGAGCAGTACTTC
CAASSHGLGYEQYF
>NA|many|17|TRBV6-6|TRBJ1-5
TGTGCCAGCAGTTACCTAAGCGCCGGATCTAGCAATCAGCCCCAGCATTTT
CASSYLSAGSSNQPQHF
>NA|NA|14|TRBV3-1|TRBJ2-3
TGTGCCAGCAGCCAAGACTCTAGCACAAATACGCAGTATTTT
CASSQDSSTNTQYF
>NA|few|14|TRBV3-1|TRBJ1-2
TGTGCCAGCAGCCAAGGTGCCAGGCCCTATGGCTACACCTTC
CASSQGARPYGYTF
>TRBD2|NA|15|TRBV2|TRBJ2-1
TGTGCCAGCAGGGAACTAGCGGACTCCTACAATGAGCAGTTCTTC
CASRELADSYNEQFF
>NA|many|14|TRBV6-2/TRBV6-3|TRBJ2-7
TGTGCCAGCAGCACACGGGACTTGTTCCGGGAGCAGTACTTC
CASSTRDLFREQYF
>TRBD1|few|12|TRBV30|TRBJ1-1
TGTGCCTGGGGCGGACAGGTCACTGAAGCTTTCTTT
CAWGGQVTEAFF
>NA|many|14|TRBV2|TRBJ2-4
TGTGCCAGCAGTGAATTGGGCAGATTAAACATTCAGTACTTC
CASSELGRLNIQYF